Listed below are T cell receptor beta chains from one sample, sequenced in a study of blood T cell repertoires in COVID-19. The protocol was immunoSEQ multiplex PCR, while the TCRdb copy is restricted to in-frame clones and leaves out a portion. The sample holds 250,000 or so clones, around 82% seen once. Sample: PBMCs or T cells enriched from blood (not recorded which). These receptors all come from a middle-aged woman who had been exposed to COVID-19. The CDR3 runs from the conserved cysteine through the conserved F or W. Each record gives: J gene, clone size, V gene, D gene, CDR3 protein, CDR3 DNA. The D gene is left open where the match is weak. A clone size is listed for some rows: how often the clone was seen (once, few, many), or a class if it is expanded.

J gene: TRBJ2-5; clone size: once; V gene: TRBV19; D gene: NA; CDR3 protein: CASAQVPKETQYF; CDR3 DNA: TGTGCCTCCGCCCAGGTGCCCAAAGAGACCCAGTACTTC
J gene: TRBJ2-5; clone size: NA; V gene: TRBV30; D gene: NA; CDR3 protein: CAWSIQRGAGETQYF; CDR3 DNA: TGTGCCTGGAGCATACAACGGGGGGCCGGCGAGACCCAGTACTTC
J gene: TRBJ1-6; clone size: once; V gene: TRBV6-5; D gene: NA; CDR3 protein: CASSYLIYNSPLHF; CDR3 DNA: TGTGCCAGCAGTTACTTAATCTATAATTCACCCCTCCACTTT
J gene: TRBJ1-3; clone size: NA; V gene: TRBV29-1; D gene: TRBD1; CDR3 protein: CSVVWAQGAAGNTIYF; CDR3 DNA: TGCAGCGTTGTCTGGGCTCAGGGGGCCGCTGGAAACACCATATATTTT
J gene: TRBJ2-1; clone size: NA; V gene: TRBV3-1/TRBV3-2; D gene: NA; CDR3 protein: CASSQRGMAGASPLYNEQFF; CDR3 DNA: TGTGCCAGCAGCCAGCGGGGGATGGCGGGGGCATCCCCTCTCTACAATGAGCAGTTCTTC
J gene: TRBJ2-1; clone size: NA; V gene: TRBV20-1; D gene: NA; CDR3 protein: CSAWPNNEQFF; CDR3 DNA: TGCAGTGCTTGGCCCAACAATGAGCAGTTCTTC
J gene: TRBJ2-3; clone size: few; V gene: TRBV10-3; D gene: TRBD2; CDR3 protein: CAIDGVAGPTDTQYF; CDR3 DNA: TGTGCCATCGACGGAGTAGCGGGGCCCACAGATACGCAGTATTTT
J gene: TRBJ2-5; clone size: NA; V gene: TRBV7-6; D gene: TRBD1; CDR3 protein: CASSSHRGWETQYF; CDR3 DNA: TGTGCCAGCAGCTCGCACAGGGGCTGGGAGACCCAGTACTTC
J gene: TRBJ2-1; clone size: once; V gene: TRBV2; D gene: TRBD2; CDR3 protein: CASSEGERGGYNEQFF; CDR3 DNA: TGTGCCAGCAGTGAAGGGGAGCGGGGGGGCTACAATGAGCAGTTCTTC
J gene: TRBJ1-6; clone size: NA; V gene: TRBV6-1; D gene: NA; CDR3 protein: CASSEYLSEEDSSYNSPLHF; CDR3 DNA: TGTGCCAGCAGTGAATATTTATCCGAAGAGGACAGCTCCTATAATTCACCCCTCCACTTT
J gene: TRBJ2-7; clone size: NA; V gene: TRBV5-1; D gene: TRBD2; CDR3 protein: CASSPTTSGQYYEQYF; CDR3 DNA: TGCGCCAGCAGCCCGACCACTAGCGGCCAATACTACGAGCAGTACTTC
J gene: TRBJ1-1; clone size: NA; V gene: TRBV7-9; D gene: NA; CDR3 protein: CASSLTGQKNTEAFF; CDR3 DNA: TGTGCCAGCAGCTTAACCGGACAGAAGAACACTGAAGCTTTCTTT
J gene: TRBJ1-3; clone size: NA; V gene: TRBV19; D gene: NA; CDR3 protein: CASWRGYSGNTIYF; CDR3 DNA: TGTGCCAGTTGGAGGGGATACTCTGGAAACACCATATATTTT
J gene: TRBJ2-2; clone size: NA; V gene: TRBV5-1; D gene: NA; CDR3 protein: CASSLGYAAGELFF; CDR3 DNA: TGCGCCAGCAGCTTGGGCTACGCCGCCGGGGAGCTGTTTTTT
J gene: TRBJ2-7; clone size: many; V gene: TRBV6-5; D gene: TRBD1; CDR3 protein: CAITGGNAYEQYF; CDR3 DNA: TGTGCCATCACAGGGGGCAACGCCTACGAGCAGTACTTC